This T cell receptor (beta chain) was sequenced in a study of blood T cell repertoires in COVID-19. Background on the study: From T cells, B-cell-depleted T cells, or PBMCs came the material, which was cDNA or gDNA.

Those who participated ranged in age from about 18 to 95 years and resided in about 24 US areas. This CDR3 is 20 amino acids long. V was pared by 1 base and J by 1 base, with 12 bases of the junction left unmatched. Looked up from germline, CDR1 is SGHRS and CDR2 is YFSETQ. Method: immunoSEQ multiplex PCR; TCRdb's copy keeps in-frame clones and lacks some. The data hold 250,000 to 350,000 clones, with around 90% observed a single time. The receptor was derived from a woman between 18 and 30 years old who had recovered from COVID-19. The sequencing sample was made of PBMCs or T cells enriched from blood (not recorded which). V gene TRBV5-1 combines with J gene TRBJ2-2, with 11 bases that match TRBD1. The chain's CDR3 is CASSLKWGQGEGKNTGELFF. In DNA, the CDR3 is TGCGCCAGCAGCTTGAAATGGGGACAGGGGGAAGGAAAGAACACCGGGGAGCTGTTTTTT.